Below, 7 T cell receptor beta chains from the same sample are listed, as sequenced in a study of shared clonotypes between healthy human individuals. Sequenced by immunoSEQ multiplex PCR; TCRdb stores in-frame clones only, minus some. The sample includes roughly 490,000 clones, about 79% of them seen just once. The sample was PBMCs. Every receptor here comes from a woman aged 40-49 years in good health. Some clones in this sample may be carry-over from other donors' samples.

Of note for this clone: A much larger clone is a single base away; this may be a read error. Within the sample, other DNA sequences also encode this same CDR3. V is TRBV28 and J is TRBJ1-1; no clear D. Trimming took 7 bases from V and 1 from J, leaving 10 bases between them. This CDR3 has 13 amino acids. Germline V gene sequence: CDR1 MDHEN, CDR2 SYDVKM. In nucleotides, the CDR3 is TGTGCCAGCAAAGGCTATCCGAACACTGAAGCTTTCTTT. Translating it yields CASKGYPNTEAFF.

The CDR3 is CAIREGTSGNYEQFF. The CDR3 DNA is TGTGCCATCAGAGAGGGGACTAGCGGGAACTATGAGCAGTTCTTC. The gene calls are TRBV10-3 and TRBJ2-1; 13 bases match TRBD2. Trimming at V came to 6 bases and at J to 8 bases, leaving 7 bases not matched to a gene. The germline CDR1 and CDR2 sequences are ENHRY and SYGVKD. There are 15 residues in the CDR3.

The chain joins TRBV19 to TRBJ2-1, with a tentative D call TRBD2 (6 bases). The CDR3 contains 15 residues. CDR1 is LNHDA and CDR2 is SQIVND in the germline V gene (reference sequence). V was pared by 6 bases and J by 4 bases, with 16 bases between. The CDR3 region has the DNA TGTGCCAGTAGAACGGGAGTTCCCCGTTACAATGAGCAGTTCTTC. Residues: CASRTGVPRYNEQFF.

The V gene is TRBV30, the J gene TRBJ1-2; D might be TRBD1 (5 bases). V was pared by 5 bases and J by 8 bases, with 12 bases between. The germline CDR1 and CDR2 sequences are GTSNPN and SVGIG (reference sequence). CDR3 length: 11 residues. The CDR3 DNA reads as TGTGCCTGGGGGACTACCCTCGGCTACACCTTC. As protein: CAWGTTLGYTF.

The chain recombines TRBV7-2 with TRBJ2-3; either TRBD1 or TRBD2 may supply D (5 bases each). Per the germline V gene, CDR1 is SGHTA and CDR2 is FQGNSA. Trimming took off 5 bases at V and 2 bases at J, with 8 bases between the two ends. The CDR3 loop spans 13 amino acids. CDR3 bases: TGTGCCAGCAGCCGGGACCCCACAGATACGCAGTATTTT. It specifies CASSRDPTDTQYF.

The DNA for the CDR3 is TGCGCCAGCAGCTTGGACCCTTTTGCAACTAATGAAAAACTGTTTTTT. Translation gives CASSLDPFATNEKLFF. The chain combines TRBV5-1 with TRBJ1-4; the D is unclear. This CDR3 is 16 amino acids long. V was shortened by 0 bases and J by 0 bases, with 9 bases between the two germline ends. The germline V gene has CDR1 SGHRS and CDR2 YFSETQ.

The rearrangement links TRBV7-9 to TRBJ2-7; 8 nucleotides line up with TRBD1. J gave up 5 bases and V 3 bases, and 6 bases lay outside the gene matches. There are 14 residues in the CDR3. Germline V gene data show CDR1 as SEHNR and CDR2 as FQNEAQ (reference sequence). The CDR3, as DNA: TGTGCCAGCAGCTTCTTGACAGGGGTCCACGAGCAGTACTTC. Amino acids: CASSFLTGVHEQYF.